The next 22 T cell receptor beta chains were all read from a single sample in a study of PD-L1 blockade in urothelial cancer. Time point described: pretreatment peripheral blood. The table came from immunoSEQ multiplex PCR; TCRdb's copy has only in-frame clones and leaves some out. The sample contains fewer than 50,000 clones, about 86% of which appear only once. The source was PBMCs, collected around atezolizumab (anti-PD-L1) treatment. The receptor set was obtained from an older man with urothelial cancer.

J is TRBJ1-5 and V is TRBV2; D gene unclear. V lost 4 bases and J lost 4, with 5 bases in between. CDR3 size: 12 residues. Germline assignment: CDR1 SNHLY and CDR2 FYNNEI. In DNA, the CDR3 is TGTGCCAGCAGTGCGGTTAATCAGCCCCAGCATTTT. Its translation: CASSAVNQPQHF. The full variable domain, in which reference TRBV2 and TRBJ1-5 provide the parts outside the CDR3, is EPEVTQTPSHQVTQMGQEVILRCVPISNHLYFYWYRQILGQKVEFLVSFYNNEISEKSEIFDDQFSVERPDGSNFTLKIRSTKLEDSAMYFCASSAVNQPQHFGDGTRLSIL.

V is TRBV4-2 and J is TRBJ1-5; tentative D call: TRBD1 (5 bases). Germline values: CDR1 LGHNA, CDR2 YNFKEQ. V gave up 0 bases and J gave up 2 bases, with 20 bases separating them. The CDR3 has 19 residues. In nucleotides, the CDR3 is TGTGCCAGCAGCCAAGATCCCGCAGGGAGGTCCTTGGGCAATCAGCCCCAGCATTTT. The encoded protein is CASSQDPAGRSLGNQPQHF.

The chain recombines TRBV2 with TRBJ2-1, with 7 bases matching TRBD1. Trimming at V came to 4 bases and at J to 7 bases, leaving 4 bases not matched to a gene. Germline V lookup: CDR1 SNHLY, CDR2 FYNNEI. The CDR3 is made up of 13 amino acids. CDR3 in DNA: TGTGCCAGCAGTGCCCGGGACAGAAATGAGCAGTTCTTC. Amino acids: CASSARDRNEQFF. The full variable domain, rest sourced from reference TRBV2 and TRBJ2-1, is EPEVTQTPSHQVTQMGQEVILRCVPISNHLYFYWYRQILGQKVEFLVSFYNNEISEKSEIFDDQFSVERPDGSNFTLKIRSTKLEDSAMYFCASSARDRNEQFFGPGTRLTVL.

The chain carries TRBV11-3 and TRBJ2-7; 7 bases agree with TRBD1. The V and J ends lost 5 bases and 7 bases, in that order; junction bases with no gene match: 11. The CDR3 length is 14 residues. The germline CDR1 and CDR2 sequences are SGHNT and YENEEA. This CDR3 reads CASSRQGPTGEQYF. The DNA of the CDR3 is TGTGCCAGCAGCCGACAGGGACCTACGGGGGAGCAGTACTTC.

This chain uses TRBV9 with TRBJ1-2; 8 positions agree with TRBD1. V was clipped by 4 bases and J by 0 bases; unmatched bases: 5. This CDR3 has 15 amino acids. Germline loops: CDR1 SGDLS, CDR2 YYNGEE. In DNA form, the CDR3 reads TGTGCCAGCAGCAAAGACAGGGGAACTAACTATGGCTACACCTTC. It translates to CASSKDRGTNYGYTF.

This chain uses TRBV14 with TRBJ2-7; TRBD2 matches 7 bases. With 4 bases clipped from V and 7 bases from J, the junction kept 13 bases outside the gene matches. The CDR3 is 15 amino acids. Germline V CDR1 and CDR2: SGHDN, FVKESK. CDR3 sequence (DNA): TGTGCCAGCAGCCTTCACCCTAGCGGAGCTGGGGAGCAGTACTTC. Its protein product is CASSLHPSGAGEQYF.

This clone was seen a handful of times. The chain recombines TRBV2 with TRBJ1-2; weak D call: TRBD1 (6 bases). V lost 0 bases, J lost 6 bases, and 8 bases lay in between. Germline assignment: CDR1 SNHLY and CDR2 FYNNEI. The CDR3 loop spans 13 amino acids. CDR3 loop: CASSEAYRDGYTF. CDR3 nucleotides: TGTGCCAGCAGTGAAGCGTACAGGGATGGCTACACCTTC.

V is TRBV5-4 and J is TRBJ2-7; 8 bases are shared with TRBD1. Germline values: CDR1 SGHNT, CDR2 YYREEE (reference sequence). J gave up 4 bases and V 2 bases, and 2 bases lay outside the gene matches. The CDR3 extends over 13 amino acids. In DNA, the CDR3 is TGTGCCAGCAGCTTTCAGGGGGCTTACGAGCAGTACTTC. It specifies CASSFQGAYEQYF. Complete variable domain (other parts from reference TRBV5-4 and TRBJ2-7): ETGVTQSPTHLIKTRGQQVTLRCSSQSGHNTVSWYQQALGQGPQFIFQYYREEENGRGNFPPRFSGLQFPNYSSELNVNALELDDSALYLCASSFQGAYEQYFGPGTRLTVT.

This chain uses TRBV15 with TRBJ2-1, with D possibly TRBD2 on 6 matching bases. Trimming stripped 0 bases from V and 3 bases from J, with 15 bases between. This CDR3 comprises 17 residues. Germline V gene sequence: CDR1 LNHNV, CDR2 YYDKDF (reference sequence). The CDR3 DNA is TGTGCCACCAGCAGAGATCGAGGGACTCCAAACTACAATGAGCAGTTCTTC. Translation gives CATSRDRGTPNYNEQFF. Together with reference TRBV15 and TRBJ2-1, the CDR3 gives the full variable domain: DAMVIQNPRYQVTQFGKPVTLSCSQTLNHNVMYWYQQKSSQAPKLLFHYYDKDFNNEADTPDNFQSRRPNTSFCFLDIRSPGLGDTAMYLCATSRDRGTPNYNEQFFGPGTRLTVL.

A few counts support this clone. The chain employs TRBV11-2 and TRBJ2-1; the D gene is possibly TRBD1 (6 bases). CDR1 SGHAT and CDR2 FQNNGV come from the germline V gene. The CDR3 sequence is 16 residues long. Trimming took off 0 bases at V and 2 bases at J, with 11 bases between the two ends. The CDR3 sequence: CASSLEEQGPYNEQFF. The CDR3 DNA sequence: TGTGCCAGCAGCTTAGAGGAACAGGGTCCCTACAATGAGCAGTTCTTC.

V is TRBV5-1 and J is TRBJ2-5, with 12 bases that match TRBD2. This CDR3 contains 14 residues. After removal of 4 bases from V and 4 bases from J, the junction contained 2 bases not matched to a gene. Germline V lookup: CDR1 SGHRS, CDR2 YFSETQ. Written as DNA, the CDR3 is TGCGCCAGCAGCCTAGCGGGAGGGGTAGAGACCCAGTACTTC. This gives the protein CASSLAGGVETQYF.

This clone was seen just once. The chain employs TRBV19 and TRBJ1-6; possibly TRBD1 for D (5 bases). Trimming took 6 bases from V and 4 from J, leaving 10 bases between them. Germline values: CDR1 LNHDA, CDR2 SQIVND (reference sequence). CDR3 length: 14 residues. CDR3 in amino acids: CASSDSPYNSPLHF. CDR3 in DNA: TGTGCCAGTAGCGACAGTCCGTATAATTCACCCCTCCACTTT.

This chain joins TRBV15 and TRBJ1-2; D may be TRBD1 (5 bases). The CDR3 consists of 12 residues. The germline gives CDR1 LNHNV, CDR2 YYDKDF (reference sequence). V lost 5 bases and J 8 bases, leaving 12 bases between the germline ends. In DNA, the CDR3 is TGTGCCACCAGCGAGACAGAAGACGGCTACACCTTC. Amino acids: CATSETEDGYTF.

CDR3 residues: CASSPARDEQFF. The CDR3 DNA is TGTGCCAGCTCACCAGCCCGCGATGAGCAGTTCTTC. The chain carries TRBV18 and TRBJ2-1, with D uncertain. The CDR3 is 12 amino acids. The germline V gene encodes CDR1 KGHSH and CDR2 LQKENI. V lost 2 bases, J lost 8 bases, and 7 bases lay in between.

This rearrangement joins TRBV19 to TRBJ2-1; perhaps TRBD1 as D (5 bases). This CDR3 region has 15 residues. V lost 3 bases to trimming and J lost 5 bases, with 14 bases between them. The germline gives CDR1 LNHDA, CDR2 SQIVND (reference sequence). The CDR3 nucleotides are TGTGCCAGTAGTATGGGGCAGGGTAGGAACAATGAGCAGTTCTTC. Translated: CASSMGQGRNNEQFF.

This chain's CDR3 is CASSPPGTGVFYEQYF. In DNA, the CDR3 is TGTGCCAGCAGTCCCCCCGGGACAGGGGTTTTCTACGAGCAGTACTTC. The chain uses TRBV27 and TRBJ2-7, with TRBD1 identical over 10 bases. The germline gives CDR1 MNHEY, CDR2 SMNVEV (reference sequence). The CDR3 consists of 16 residues. With 5 bases clipped from V and 3 bases from J, the junction kept 10 bases outside the gene matches.

The chain has TRBV6-4 and TRBJ1-2; TRBD1 matches at 7 bases. The CDR3 is 14 residues long. Looked up from germline, CDR1 is MRHNA and CDR2 is SNTAGT. The V and J ends lost 4 bases and 7 bases, in that order; junction bases with no gene match: 9. The CDR3 coding sequence is TGTGCCAGCAGTGCATCACAGGGGAATCGTGGCTACACCTTC. It translates to CASSASQGNRGYTF.

The chain links TRBV10-2 to TRBJ2-1; D is perhaps TRBD2 (5 bases). Germline loops: CDR1 WSHSY, CDR2 SAAADI. The CDR3 has 13 amino acids. V was cut by 2 bases and J by 10 bases, with 12 bases left in between. The CDR3 loop reads CASSEQVGVEQFF. The CDR3 coding sequence is TGCGCCAGCAGTGAGCAGGTCGGGGTGGAGCAGTTCTTC.

CDR3 sequence (DNA): TGCAGCACCGGGACTAGCGGGATATCAGATACGCAGTATTTT. The encoded protein is CSTGTSGISDTQYF. The V gene is TRBV29-1, the J gene TRBJ2-3; the match to TRBD2 covers 13 bases. Germline V gene data show CDR1 as SQVTM and CDR2 as ANQGSEA. Trimming cost V 8 bases and J 4 bases; bases outside gene matches: 6. The CDR3 totals 14 residues.

The genes are TRBV11-2 and TRBJ1-1; 7 bases match TRBD1. Trimming took 7 bases from V and 8 from J; bases not matched to a gene: 10. CDR1 is SGHAT and CDR2 is FQNNGV in the germline V gene. The CDR3 is 13 amino acids. CDR3 loop: CASIFPGQSEAFF. CDR3 DNA: TGTGCCAGCATCTTCCCGGGACAGTCGGAAGCTTTCTTT.

The chain joins TRBV7-2 to TRBJ1-5; D may be TRBD1 (5 bases). Trimming shortened V by 2 bases and J by 1 base, and 12 bases separated the two germline ends. Germline V gene lookup returns CDR1 SGHTA and CDR2 FQGNSA. The CDR3 runs to 16 residues. The DNA of the CDR3 is TGTGCCAGCAGCTTAAGTGGGGCTACCAGCAATCAGCCCCAGCATTTT. Residues: CASSLSGATSNQPQHF.

The gene calls are TRBV6-5 and TRBJ1-2; perhaps TRBD1 as D (6 bases). Germline CDR1 reads MNHEY; CDR2 reads SVGAGI. V lost 8 bases, J lost 8 bases, and 18 bases lay in between. This CDR3 region has 13 residues. CDR3 DNA sequence: TGTGCCAGCCGATTGACAAGGACAGCCGGCTACACCTTC. Protein: CASRLTRTAGYTF.